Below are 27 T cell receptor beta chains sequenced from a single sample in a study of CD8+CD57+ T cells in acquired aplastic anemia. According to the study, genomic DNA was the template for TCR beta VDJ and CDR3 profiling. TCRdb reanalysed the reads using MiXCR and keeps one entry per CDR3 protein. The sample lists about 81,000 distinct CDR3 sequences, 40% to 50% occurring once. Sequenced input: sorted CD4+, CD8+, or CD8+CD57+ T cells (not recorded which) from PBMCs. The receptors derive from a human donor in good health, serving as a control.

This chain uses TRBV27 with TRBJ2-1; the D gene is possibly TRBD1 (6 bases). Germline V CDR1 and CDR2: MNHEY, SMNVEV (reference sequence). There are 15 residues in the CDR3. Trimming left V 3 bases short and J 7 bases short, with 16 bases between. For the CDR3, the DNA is TGTGCCAGCAGTTTTATGGGGGCAGGGATTAATGAGCAGTTCTTC. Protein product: CASSFMGAGINEQFF.

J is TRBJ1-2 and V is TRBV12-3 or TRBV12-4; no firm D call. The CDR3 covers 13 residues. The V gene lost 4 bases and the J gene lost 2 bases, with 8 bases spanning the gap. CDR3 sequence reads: CASSYPGNYGYTF. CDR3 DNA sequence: TGTGCCAGCAGTTATCCTGGGAACTATGGCTACACCTTC.

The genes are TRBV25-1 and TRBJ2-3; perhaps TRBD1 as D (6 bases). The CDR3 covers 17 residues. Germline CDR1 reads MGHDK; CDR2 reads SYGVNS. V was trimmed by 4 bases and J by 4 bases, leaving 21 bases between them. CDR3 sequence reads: CASSARPQGTPADTQYF. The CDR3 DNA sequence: TGTGCCAGCAGTGCTAGACCACAGGGAACTCCCGCAGATACGCAGTATTTT.

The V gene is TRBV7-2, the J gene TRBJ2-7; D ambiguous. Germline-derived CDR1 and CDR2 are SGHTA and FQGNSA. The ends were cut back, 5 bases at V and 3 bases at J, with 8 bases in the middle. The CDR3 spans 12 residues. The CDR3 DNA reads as TGTGCCAGCAGCCCGATGATCTACGAGCAGTACTTC. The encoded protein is CASSPMIYEQYF.

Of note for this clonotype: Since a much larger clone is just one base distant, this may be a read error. CDR3 sequence reads: CASSVASYTIEAFF. The DNA of the CDR3 is TGTGCCAGCAGCGTAGCTTCATACACCATTGAAGCTTTCTTT. The chain recombines TRBV9 with TRBJ1-1, with D hard to call. CDR3 length: 14 residues. V was cut by 0 bases and J by 7 bases, with 13 bases left in between. The V gene's germline CDR1 is SGDLS and CDR2 YYNGEE.

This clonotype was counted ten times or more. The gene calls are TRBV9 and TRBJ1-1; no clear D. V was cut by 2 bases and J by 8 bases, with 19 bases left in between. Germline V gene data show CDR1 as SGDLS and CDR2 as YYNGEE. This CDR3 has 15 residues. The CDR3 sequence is CASSVDGQFQTEAFF. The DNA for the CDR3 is TGTGCCAGCAGCGTTGATGGGCAGTTTCAAACAGAAGCTTTCTTT.

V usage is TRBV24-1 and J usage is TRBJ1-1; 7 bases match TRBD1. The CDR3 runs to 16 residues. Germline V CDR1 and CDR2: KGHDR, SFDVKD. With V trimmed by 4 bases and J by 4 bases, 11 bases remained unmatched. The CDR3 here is CATSDRRQGLGTEAFF. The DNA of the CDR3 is TGTGCCACCAGTGACCGAAGACAGGGTTTGGGCACTGAAGCTTTCTTT.

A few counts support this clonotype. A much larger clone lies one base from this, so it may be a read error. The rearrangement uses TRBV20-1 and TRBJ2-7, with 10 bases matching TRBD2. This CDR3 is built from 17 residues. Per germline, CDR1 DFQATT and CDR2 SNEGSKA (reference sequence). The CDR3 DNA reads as TGCAGTGCTAGAGATCCGACTAGCGGGCGGGGAGTCTACGAGCGGTACTTC. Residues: CSARDPTSGRGVYERYF.

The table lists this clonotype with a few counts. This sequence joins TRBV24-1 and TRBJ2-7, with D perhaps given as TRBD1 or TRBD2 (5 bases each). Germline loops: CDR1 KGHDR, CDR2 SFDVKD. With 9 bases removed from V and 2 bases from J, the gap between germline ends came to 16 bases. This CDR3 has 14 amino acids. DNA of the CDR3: TGTGCCACCTCAACCGGGACCGCAGCCTACGAGCAGTACTTC. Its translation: CATSTGTAAYEQYF.

The chain's CDR3 is CAWSVWEDTQYF. The DNA of the CDR3 is TGTGCCTGGAGTGTGTGGGAAGATACGCAGTATTTT. The V call is TRBV30, the J call TRBJ2-3; D unclear. Per the germline V gene, CDR1 is GTSNPN and CDR2 is SVGIG (reference sequence). CDR3 length: 12 amino acids. Trimming shortened V by 0 bases and J by 5 bases, and 6 bases separated the two germline ends.

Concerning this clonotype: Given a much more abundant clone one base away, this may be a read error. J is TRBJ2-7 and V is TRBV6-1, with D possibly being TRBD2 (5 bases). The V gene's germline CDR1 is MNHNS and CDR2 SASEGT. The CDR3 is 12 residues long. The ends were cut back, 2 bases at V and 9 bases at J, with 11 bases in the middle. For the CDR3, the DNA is TGTGCCAGCAGTGAAAGCGGCGGCGGGCAGTACTTC. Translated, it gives CASSESGGGQYF.

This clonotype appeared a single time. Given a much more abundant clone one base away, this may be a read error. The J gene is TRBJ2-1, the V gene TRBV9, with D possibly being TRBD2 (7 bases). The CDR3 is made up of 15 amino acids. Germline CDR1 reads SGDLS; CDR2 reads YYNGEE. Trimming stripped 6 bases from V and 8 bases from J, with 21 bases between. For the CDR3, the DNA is TGTGCCAGCAACGAGGGCGGCGCGGGGGCAGATGAGCAGTTCTTC. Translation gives CASNEGGAGADEQFF.

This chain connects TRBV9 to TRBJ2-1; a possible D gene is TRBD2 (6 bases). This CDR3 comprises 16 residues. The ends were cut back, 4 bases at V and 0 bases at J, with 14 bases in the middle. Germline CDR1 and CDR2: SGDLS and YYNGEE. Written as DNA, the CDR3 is TGTGCCAGCAGCCCCGGGACTCTCGGCTCCTACAATGAGCAGTTCTTC. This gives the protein CASSPGTLGSYNEQFF.

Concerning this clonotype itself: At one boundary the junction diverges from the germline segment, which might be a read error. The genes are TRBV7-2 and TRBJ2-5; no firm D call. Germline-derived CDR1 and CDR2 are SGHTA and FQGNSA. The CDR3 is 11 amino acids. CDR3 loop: CASSLDETQYF. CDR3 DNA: TGCGCCAGCAGCTTGGACGAGACCCAGTACTTC.

For the CDR3, the DNA is TGCAGCGTTTCGACGAGGAACACTGAAGCTTTCTTT. Translated: CSVSTRNTEAFF. The rearrangement links TRBV29-1 to TRBJ1-1; D remains unclear. The V and J ends lost 5 bases and 1 base respectively, with 8 bases between them. Per germline, CDR1 SQVTM and CDR2 ANQGSEA. The CDR3 has 12 residues.

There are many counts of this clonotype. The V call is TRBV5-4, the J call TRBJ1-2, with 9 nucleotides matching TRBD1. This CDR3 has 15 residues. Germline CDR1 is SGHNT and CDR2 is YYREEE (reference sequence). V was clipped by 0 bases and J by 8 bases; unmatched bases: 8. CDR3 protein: CASSLDRGLYEGYTF. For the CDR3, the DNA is TGTGCCAGCAGCTTGGACAGGGGGCTTTATGAGGGCTACACCTTC.

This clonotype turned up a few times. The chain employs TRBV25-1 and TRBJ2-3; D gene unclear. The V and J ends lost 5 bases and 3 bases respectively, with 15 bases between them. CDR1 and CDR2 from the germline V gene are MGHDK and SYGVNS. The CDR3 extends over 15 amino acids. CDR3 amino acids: CASSLSPGQTDTQYF. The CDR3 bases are TGTGCCAGCAGTTTATCCCCCGGGCAGACAGATACGCAGTATTTT. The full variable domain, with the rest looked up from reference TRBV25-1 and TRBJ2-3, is EADIYQTPRYLVIGTGKKITLECSQTMGHDKMYWYQQDPGMELHLIHYSYGVNSTEKGDLSSESTVSRIRTEHFPLTLESARPSHTSQYLCASSLSPGQTDTQYFGPGTRLTVL.

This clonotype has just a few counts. In nucleotides, the CDR3 is TGTGCCAGCAGTTTAGGCAGCAAAACTGAAGCTTTCTTT. Its protein product is CASSLGSKTEAFF. V usage is TRBV27 and J usage is TRBJ1-1; D call uncertain. The CDR3 is 13 amino acids. The V end was cut by 2 bases, the J end by 5 bases, with 9 bases between. CDR1 and CDR2 from the germline V gene are MNHEY and SMNVEV (reference sequence).

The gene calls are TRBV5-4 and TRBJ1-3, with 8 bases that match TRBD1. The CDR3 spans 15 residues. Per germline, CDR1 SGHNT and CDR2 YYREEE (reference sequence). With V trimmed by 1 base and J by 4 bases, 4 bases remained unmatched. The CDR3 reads CASSLQGAGGNTIYF. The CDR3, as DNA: TGTGCCAGCAGCTTGCAGGGGGCAGGCGGAAACACCATATATTTT. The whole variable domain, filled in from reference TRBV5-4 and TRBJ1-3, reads ETGVTQSPTHLIKTRGQQVTLRCSSQSGHNTVSWYQQALGQGPQFIFQYYREEENGRGNFPPRFSGLQFPNYSSELNVNALELDDSALYLCASSLQGAGGNTIYFGEGSWLTVV.

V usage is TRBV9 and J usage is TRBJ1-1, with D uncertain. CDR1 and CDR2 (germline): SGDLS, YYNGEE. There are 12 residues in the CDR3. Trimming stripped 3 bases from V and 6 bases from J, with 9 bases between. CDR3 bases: TGTGCCAGCAGCGCGTACCAGGCTGAAGCTTTCTTT. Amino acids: CASSAYQAEAFF.

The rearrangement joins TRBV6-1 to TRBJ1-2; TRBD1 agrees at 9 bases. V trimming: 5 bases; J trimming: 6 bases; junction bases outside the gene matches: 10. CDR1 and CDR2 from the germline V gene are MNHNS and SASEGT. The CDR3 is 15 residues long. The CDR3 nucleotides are TGTGCCAGCAGTCCCACAGGGGGCGCCAGGGATGGCTACACCTTC. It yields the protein CASSPTGGARDGYTF.

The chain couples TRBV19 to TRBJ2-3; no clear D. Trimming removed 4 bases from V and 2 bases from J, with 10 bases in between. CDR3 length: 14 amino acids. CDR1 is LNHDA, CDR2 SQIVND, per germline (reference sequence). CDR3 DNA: TGTGCCAGTAGTACCCGAATTGACACAGATACGCAGTATTTT. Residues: CASSTRIDTDTQYF.

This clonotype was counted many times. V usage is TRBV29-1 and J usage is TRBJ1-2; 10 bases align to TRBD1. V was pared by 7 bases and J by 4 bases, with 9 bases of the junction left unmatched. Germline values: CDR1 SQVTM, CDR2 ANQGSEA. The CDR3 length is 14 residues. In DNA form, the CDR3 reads TGCAGCGCACAATCCGGGACAGGGGCCTATGGCTACACCTTC. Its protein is CSAQSGTGAYGYTF.

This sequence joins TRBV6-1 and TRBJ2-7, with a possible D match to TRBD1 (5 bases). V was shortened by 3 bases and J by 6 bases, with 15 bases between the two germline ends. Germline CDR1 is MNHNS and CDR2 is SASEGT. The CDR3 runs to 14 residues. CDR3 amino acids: CASSELQDTCEQYF. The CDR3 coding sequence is TGTGCCAGCAGTGAGTTACAGGACACCTGCGAGCAGTACTTC.

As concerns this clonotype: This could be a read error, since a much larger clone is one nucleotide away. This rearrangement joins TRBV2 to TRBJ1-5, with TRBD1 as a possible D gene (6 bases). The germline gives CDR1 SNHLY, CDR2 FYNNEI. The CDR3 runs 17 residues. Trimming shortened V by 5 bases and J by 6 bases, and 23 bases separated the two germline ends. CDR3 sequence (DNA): TGTGCCAGCAGTCACCCGACAGGAGATGTGGGCAGTCAGCCCCAGCATTTT. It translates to CASSHPTGDVGSQPQHF. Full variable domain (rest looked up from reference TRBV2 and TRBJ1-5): EPEVTQTPSHQVTQMGQEVILRCVPISNHLYFYWYRQILGQKVEFLVSFYNNEISEKSEIFDDQFSVERPDGSNFTLKIRSTKLEDSAMYFCASSHPTGDVGSQPQHFGDGTRLSIL.

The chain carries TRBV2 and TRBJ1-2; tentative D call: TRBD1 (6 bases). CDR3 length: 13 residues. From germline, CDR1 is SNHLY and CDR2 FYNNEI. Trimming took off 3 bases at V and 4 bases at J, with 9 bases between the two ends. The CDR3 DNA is TGTGCCAGCAGTGACAGGGGAGCCTATGGCTACACCTTC. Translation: CASSDRGAYGYTF.

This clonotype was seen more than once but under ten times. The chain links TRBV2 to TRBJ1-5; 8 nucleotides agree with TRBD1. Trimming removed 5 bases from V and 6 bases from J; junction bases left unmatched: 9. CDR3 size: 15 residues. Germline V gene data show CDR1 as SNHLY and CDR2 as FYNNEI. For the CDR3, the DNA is TGTGCCAGCAGTTTATCGGCAGGGGGCGGTCAGCCCCAGCATTTT. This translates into CASSLSAGGGQPQHF.